This TCR beta chain was profiled in a study of T-cell reconstitution after alpha-beta-depleted transplantation in children. V was clipped by 1 base and J by 3 bases, with 13 bases between them. The CDR3 totals 16 residues. Germline values: CDR1 SGHKS, CDR2 YYEKEE (reference sequence). TCRbeta library construction was performed incorporating unique molecular identifiers. Via MiXCR, TCRdb re-called the PCR reads, giving one row per CDR3 protein. The sample shows some 640,000 distinct CDR3 sequences, roughly 17% of them seen only once. The starting material was PBMCs from the stem cell graft donor, obtained from the stem cell graft. This sequence joins TRBV5-5 and TRBJ1-4, with D unclear. The clonotype was recovered from a human donor who donated a stem cell graft to a child with acute myeloid leukemia. The DNA of the CDR3 is TGTGCCAGCAGCTTGTACGGGTTCGGGGCTAATGAAAAACTGTTTTTT. It specifies CASSLYGFGANEKLFF.